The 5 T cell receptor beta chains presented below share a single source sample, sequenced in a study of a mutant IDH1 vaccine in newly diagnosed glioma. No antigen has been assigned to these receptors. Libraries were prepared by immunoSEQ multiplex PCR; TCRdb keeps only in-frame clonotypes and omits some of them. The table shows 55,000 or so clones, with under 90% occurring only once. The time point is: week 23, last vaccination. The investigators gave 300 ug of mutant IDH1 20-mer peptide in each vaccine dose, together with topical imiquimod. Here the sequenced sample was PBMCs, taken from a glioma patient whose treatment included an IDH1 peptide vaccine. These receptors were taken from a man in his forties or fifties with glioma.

The CDR3 loop reads CSVSHGTSTDTQYF. The CDR3 DNA sequence: TGCAGCGTTAGCCACGGGACTAGCACAGATACGCAGTATTTT. The V gene is TRBV29-1, the J gene TRBJ2-3; D possibly corresponds to TRBD2 (6 bases). Trimming shortened V by 5 bases and J by 0 bases, and 12 bases separated the two germline ends. Germline V gene data show CDR1 as SQVTM and CDR2 as ANQGSEA. The CDR3 runs to 14 residues.

The DNA for the CDR3 is TGTGCCAGCAGTTGGGGTCCCGCGGATACGCAGTATTTT. The encoded protein is CASSWGPADTQYF. The V gene is TRBV6-6, the J gene TRBJ2-3, with unresolved D. The CDR3 is made up of 13 amino acids. V was pared by 4 bases and J by 6 bases, with 11 bases between. CDR1 MNHNY and CDR2 SVGAGI come from the germline V gene (reference sequence).

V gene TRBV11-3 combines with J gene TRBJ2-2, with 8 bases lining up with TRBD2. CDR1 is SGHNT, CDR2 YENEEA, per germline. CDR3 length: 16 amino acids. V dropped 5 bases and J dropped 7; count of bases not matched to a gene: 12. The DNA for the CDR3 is TGTGCCAGCAGCCTAAGTCGGGGGGGGCTGGTCGGGGAGCTGTTTTTT. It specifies CASSLSRGGLVGELFF.

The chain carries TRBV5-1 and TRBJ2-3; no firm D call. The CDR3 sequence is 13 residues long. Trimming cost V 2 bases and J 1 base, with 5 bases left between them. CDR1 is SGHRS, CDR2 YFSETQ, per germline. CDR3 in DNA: TGCGCCAGCAGCTTCCCAGGCACAGATACGCAGTATTTT. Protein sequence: CASSFPGTDTQYF.

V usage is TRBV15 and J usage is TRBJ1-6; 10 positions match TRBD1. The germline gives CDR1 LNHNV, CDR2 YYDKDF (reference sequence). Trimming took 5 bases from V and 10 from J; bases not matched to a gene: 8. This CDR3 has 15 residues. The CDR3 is CATSGKTGGQSPLHF. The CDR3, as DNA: TGTGCCACCAGCGGTAAGACAGGGGGCCAATCACCCCTCCACTTT.